Listed below are T cell receptor beta chains from one sample, sequenced in a study of cytomegalovirus exposure and HLA in healthy donors. Repertoires were generated with immunoSEQ multiplex PCR, while TCRdb's copy carries only in-frame clones and drops some. The sample yields about 140,000 clones, roughly 80% seen once. The sample was PBMCs. These receptors all come from a male donor in good health and CMV-seronegative. Each CDR3 is given with its conserved first and last residue. A D gene is named only where the DNA matches it firmly. Part of the rows lack a size; the others show once, few, many or a class for expanded clones.

v_gene	abundance	d_gene	j_gene	CDR3aa	CDR3nt
TRBV2	.	TRBD2	TRBJ2-1	CASRAGGRDEQFF	TGTGCCAGCAGGGCGGGGGGGCGGGATGAGCAGTTCTTC
TRBV7-9	.	TRBD1	TRBJ1-5	CSSSQDRANQPQHF	TGTTCCAGCAGCCAGGACAGGGCGAATCAGCCCCAGCATTTT
TRBV19	.	TRBD1	TRBJ1-2	CASSGIRTGLWYGYTF	TGTGCCAGTAGTGGAATCAGGACAGGGCTATGGTATGGCTACACCTTC
TRBV4-3	.	TRBD1	TRBJ2-7	CASSQDRWAYEQYF	TGCGCCAGCAGCCAGGACAGGTGGGCCTACGAGCAGTACTTC
TRBV27	.	TRBD1	TRBJ1-6	CASSLRDRAESPLHF	TGTGCCAGCAGTTTAAGGGACAGAGCTGAATCACCCCTCCACTTT
TRBV4-1	.	TRBD2	TRBJ2-2	CASSQELAGGNTGELFF	TGCGCCAGCAGCCAAGAGCTTGCGGGGGGGAACACCGGGGAGCTGTTTTTT
TRBV11-2	once	TRBD1	TRBJ1-1	CASSYDRGRNTEAFF	TGTGCCAGCAGCTACGACAGGGGACGCAACACTGAAGCTTTCTTT
TRBV25-1	few	.	TRBJ1-6	CASSGQEYNSPLHF	TGTGCCAGCAGTGGACAGGAGTATAATTCACCCCTCCACTTT
TRBV7-2	.	TRBD2	TRBJ2-1	CASSPLAGWRNEQFF	TGTGCCAGCAGCCCACTAGCGGGGTGGCGCAATGAGCAGTTCTTC
TRBV15	.	.	TRBJ2-7	CATSSLRVGSYEQYF	TGTGCCACCTCAAGCCTCAGGGTGGGCTCCTACGAGCAGTACTTC
TRBV6-1	once	TRBD1	TRBJ1-3	CASRVGQAFSTIYF	TGTGCCAGCAGGGTAGGACAGGCTTTCTCCACCATATATTTT
TRBV6-1	.	.	TRBJ2-1	CASRGRDFEDEQFF	TGTGCCAGCAGAGGCAGGGACTTTGAAGATGAGCAGTTCTTC
TRBV4-1	.	.	TRBJ2-1	CASSQTDSSYNEQFF	TGCGCCAGCAGTCAAACTGACAGCTCCTACAATGAGCAGTTCTTC